This entry features one T cell receptor beta chain sequence. Its antigen remains unknown. The immunoSEQ assay was version 4, run in survey mode. Only in-frame clones appear in the TCRdb table, and some are missing; sequencing was by immunoSEQ multiplex PCR. The sample lists 40,000 to 55,000 clones; 80% to 90% were seen once. The data stem from a study of persistence of HIV-infected CD4 T cells. Study as a whole: Antigen stimulation activated a lower proportion of cells, more of them memory, than anti-CD3/anti-CD28 stimulation.

Findings of the study overall: Degenerate expanded CDR3beta sequences were enriched among CMV- and Gag-responding cells.

Cells were stimulated nonspecifically with anti-CD3/anti-CD28 magnetic beads. CD4+ T cells upregulating both CD40 ligand and CD69 were sorted as responding cells. An approximately 18-hour stimulation of CD8-depleted PBMCs used anti-CD28/CD49d costimulation, CD40-blocking antibody and enfuvirtide. This sequence was found in an adult woman with HIV who was CMV-seropositive. Source: CD4+ T cells sorted from PBMCs after roughly 17-hour stimulation, taken from a patient who received antiretroviral therapy.

The CDR3 DNA sequence: TGTGCCAGCAGCCCCGACACCTACTCCCCGGACACTGAAGCTTTCTTT. This sequence encodes CASSPDTYSPDTEAFF. The gene calls are TRBV3-1 (or the pseudogene TRBV3-2) and TRBJ1-1; D remains unclear. Trimming removed 4 bases at V and 3 bases at J, with 18 bases between. The CDR3 has 16 amino acids. The V gene's germline CDR1 is LGHDT and CDR2 YNNKEL (reference sequence).